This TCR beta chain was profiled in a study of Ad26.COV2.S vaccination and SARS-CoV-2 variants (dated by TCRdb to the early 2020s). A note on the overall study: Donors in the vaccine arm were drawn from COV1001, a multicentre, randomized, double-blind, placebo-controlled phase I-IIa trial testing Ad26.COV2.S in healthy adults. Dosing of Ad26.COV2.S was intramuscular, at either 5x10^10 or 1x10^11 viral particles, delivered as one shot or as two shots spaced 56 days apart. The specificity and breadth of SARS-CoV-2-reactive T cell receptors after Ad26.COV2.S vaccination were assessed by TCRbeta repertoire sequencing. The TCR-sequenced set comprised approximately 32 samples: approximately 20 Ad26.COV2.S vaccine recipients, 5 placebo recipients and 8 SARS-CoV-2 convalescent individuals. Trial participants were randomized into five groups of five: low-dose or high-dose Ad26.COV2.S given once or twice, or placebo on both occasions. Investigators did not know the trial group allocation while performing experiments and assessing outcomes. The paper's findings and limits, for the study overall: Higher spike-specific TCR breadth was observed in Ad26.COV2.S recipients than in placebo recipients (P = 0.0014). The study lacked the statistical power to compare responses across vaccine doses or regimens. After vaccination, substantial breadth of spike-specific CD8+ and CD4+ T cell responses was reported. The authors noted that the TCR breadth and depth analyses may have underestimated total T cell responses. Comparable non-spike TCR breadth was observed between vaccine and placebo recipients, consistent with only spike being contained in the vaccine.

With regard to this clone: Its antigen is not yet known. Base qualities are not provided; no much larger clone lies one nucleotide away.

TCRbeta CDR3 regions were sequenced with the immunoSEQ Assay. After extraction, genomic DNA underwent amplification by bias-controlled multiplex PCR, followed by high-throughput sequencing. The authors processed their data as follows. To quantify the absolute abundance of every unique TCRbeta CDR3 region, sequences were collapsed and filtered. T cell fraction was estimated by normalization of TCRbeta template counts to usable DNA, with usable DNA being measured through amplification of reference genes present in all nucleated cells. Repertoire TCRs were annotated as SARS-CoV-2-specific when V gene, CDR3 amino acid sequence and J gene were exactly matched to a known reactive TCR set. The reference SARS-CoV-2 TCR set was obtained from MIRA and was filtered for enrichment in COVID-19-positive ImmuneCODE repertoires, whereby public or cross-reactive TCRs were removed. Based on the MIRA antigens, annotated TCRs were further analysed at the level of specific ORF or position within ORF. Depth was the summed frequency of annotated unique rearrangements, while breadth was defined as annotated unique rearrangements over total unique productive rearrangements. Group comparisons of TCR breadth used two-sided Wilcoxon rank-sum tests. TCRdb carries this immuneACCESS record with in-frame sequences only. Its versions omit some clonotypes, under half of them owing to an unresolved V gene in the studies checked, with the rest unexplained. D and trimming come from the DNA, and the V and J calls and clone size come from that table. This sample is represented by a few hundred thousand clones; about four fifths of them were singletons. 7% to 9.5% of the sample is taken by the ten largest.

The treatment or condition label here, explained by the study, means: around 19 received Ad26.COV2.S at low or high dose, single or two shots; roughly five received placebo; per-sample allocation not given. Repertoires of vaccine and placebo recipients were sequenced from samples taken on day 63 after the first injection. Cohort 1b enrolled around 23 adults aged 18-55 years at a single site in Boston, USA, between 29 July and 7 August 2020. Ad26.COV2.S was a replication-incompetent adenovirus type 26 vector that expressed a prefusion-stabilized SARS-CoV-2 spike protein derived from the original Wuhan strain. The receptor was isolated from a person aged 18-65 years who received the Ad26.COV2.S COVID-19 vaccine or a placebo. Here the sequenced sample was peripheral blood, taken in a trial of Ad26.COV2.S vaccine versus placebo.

For the CDR3, the sequence is CASSSGSVGDTQYF. DNA sequence: TGCGCCAGCAGTAGCGGGAGTGTCGGAGATACGCAGTATTTT. The chain was built from TRBV5-1 and TRBJ2-3, with 9 bases in between that match TRBD2. Trimming accounts for 5 bases at V and 5 bases at J, while the number of junction bases matched to no gene is 6. Taken from cysteine to phenylalanine, the CDR3 has 14 residues. CDR3 DNA is the only sequence kept; it has 42 bases, read in frame from the first base. CDR1 SGHRS and CDR2 YFSETQ were looked up in the germline V gene.